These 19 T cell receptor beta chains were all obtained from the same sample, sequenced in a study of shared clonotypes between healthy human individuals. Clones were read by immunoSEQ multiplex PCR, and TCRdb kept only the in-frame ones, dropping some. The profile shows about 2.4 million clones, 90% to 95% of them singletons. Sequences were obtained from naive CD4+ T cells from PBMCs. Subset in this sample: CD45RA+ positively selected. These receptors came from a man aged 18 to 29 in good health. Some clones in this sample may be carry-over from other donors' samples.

This CDR3 is CATSRYTSRDTGELFF. The CDR3 region has the DNA TGTGCCACCAGCAGATACACTAGCCGAGACACCGGGGAGCTGTTTTTT. The rearrangement links TRBV15 to TRBJ2-2; D perhaps matches TRBD2 (6 bases). CDR3 length: 16 residues. V shed 2 bases and J shed 3 bases, with 13 bases lying between them. Germline V gene data show CDR1 as LNHNV and CDR2 as YYDKDF (reference sequence).

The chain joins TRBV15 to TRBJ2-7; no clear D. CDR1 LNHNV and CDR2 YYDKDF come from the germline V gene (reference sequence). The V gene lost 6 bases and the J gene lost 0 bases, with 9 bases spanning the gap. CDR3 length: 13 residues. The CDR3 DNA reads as TGTGCCACCAGAGGGTCCTACTCCTACGAGCAGTACTTC. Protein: CATRGSYSYEQYF.

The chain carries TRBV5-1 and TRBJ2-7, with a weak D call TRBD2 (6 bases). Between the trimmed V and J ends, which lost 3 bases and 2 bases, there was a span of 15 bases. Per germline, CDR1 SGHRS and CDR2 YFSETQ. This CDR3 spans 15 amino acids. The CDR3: CASSSLEGGPYEQYF. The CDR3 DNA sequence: TGCGCCAGCAGCTCCCTGGAGGGAGGACCCTACGAGCAGTACTTC. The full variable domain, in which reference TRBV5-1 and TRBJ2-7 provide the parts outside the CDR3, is KAGVTQTPRYLIKTRGQQVTLSCSPISGHRSVSWYQQTPGQGLQFLFEYFSETQRNKGNFPGRFSGRQFSNSRSEMNVSTLELGDSALYLCASSSLEGGPYEQYFGPGTRLTVT.

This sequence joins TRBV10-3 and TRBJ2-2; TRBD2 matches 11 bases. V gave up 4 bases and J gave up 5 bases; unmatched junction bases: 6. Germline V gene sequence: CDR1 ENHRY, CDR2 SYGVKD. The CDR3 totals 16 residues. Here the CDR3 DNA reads TGTGCCATCAGTGGTATAGCGGGAGGGAGGACCGGGGAGCTGTTTTTT. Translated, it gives CAISGIAGGRTGELFF.

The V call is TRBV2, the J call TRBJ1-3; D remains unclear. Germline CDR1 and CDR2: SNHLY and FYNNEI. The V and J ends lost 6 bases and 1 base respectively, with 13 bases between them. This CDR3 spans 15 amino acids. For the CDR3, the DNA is TGTGCCAGCAGACTAGACGGCCGGTCTGGAAACACCATATATTTT. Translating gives CASRLDGRSGNTIYF.

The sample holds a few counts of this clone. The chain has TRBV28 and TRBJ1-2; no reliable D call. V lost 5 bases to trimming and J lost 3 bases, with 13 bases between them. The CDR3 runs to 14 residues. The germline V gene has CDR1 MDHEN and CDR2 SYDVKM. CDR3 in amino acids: CASSPEWGYYGYTF. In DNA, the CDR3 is TGTGCCAGCAGTCCGGAGTGGGGTTACTATGGCTACACCTTC.

CDR3 loop: CAVQSGGLMNTEAFF. The CDR3 DNA sequence: TGTGCCGTACAATCGGGGGGGCTCATGAACACTGAAGCTTTCTTT. This chain uses TRBV28 with TRBJ1-1, with D possibly being TRBD1 (6 bases). The CDR3 is 15 amino acids. Trimming cost V 11 bases and J 0 bases, with 19 bases left between them. CDR1 MDHEN and CDR2 SYDVKM come from the germline V gene.

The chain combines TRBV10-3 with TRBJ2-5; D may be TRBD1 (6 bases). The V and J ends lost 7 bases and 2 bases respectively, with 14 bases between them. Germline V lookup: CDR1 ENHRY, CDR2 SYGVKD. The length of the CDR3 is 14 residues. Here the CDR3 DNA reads TGTGCCATCAATGGGCAGGGGATTCAAGAGACCCAGTACTTC. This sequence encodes CAINGQGIQETQYF.

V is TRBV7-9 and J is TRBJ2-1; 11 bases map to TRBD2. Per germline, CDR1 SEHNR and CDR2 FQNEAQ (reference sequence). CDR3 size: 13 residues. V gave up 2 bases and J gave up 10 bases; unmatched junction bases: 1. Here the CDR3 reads CASSLTSGGEQFF. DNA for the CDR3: TGTGCCAGCAGCTTAACTAGCGGGGGAGAGCAGTTCTTC.

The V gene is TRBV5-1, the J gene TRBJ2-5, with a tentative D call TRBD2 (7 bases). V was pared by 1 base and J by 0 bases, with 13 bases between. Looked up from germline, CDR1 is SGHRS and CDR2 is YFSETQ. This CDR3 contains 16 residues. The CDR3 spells CASSLNRGGDQETQYF. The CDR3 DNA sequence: TGCGCCAGCAGCTTGAACCGCGGGGGCGACCAAGAGACCCAGTACTTC.

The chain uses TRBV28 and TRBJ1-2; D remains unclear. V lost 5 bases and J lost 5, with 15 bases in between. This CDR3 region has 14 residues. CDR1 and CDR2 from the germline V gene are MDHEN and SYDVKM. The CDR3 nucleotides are TGTGCCAGCAGTCCCCCCCCGGTGGGGTATGGCTACACCTTC. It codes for CASSPPPVGYGYTF.

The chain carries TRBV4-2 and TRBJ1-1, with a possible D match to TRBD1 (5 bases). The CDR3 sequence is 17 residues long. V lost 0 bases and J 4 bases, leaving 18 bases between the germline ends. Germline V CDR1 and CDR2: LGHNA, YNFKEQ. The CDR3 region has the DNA TGTGCCAGCAGCCAAGATCCTAGGGGTTTTAAGGTCACTGAAGCTTTCTTT. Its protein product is CASSQDPRGFKVTEAFF.

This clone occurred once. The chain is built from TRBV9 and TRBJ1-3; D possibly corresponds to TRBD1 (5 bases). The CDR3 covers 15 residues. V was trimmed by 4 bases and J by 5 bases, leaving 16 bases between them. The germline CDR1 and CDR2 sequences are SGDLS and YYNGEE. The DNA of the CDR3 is TGTGCCAGCAGCCCAGTGGGGCAGGGTAGAAACACCATATATTTT. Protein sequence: CASSPVGQGRNTIYF.

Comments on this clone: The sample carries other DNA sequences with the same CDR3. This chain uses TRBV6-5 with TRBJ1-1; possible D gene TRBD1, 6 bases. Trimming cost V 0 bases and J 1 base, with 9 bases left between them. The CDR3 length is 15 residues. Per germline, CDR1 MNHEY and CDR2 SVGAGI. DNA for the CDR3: TGTGCCAGCAGTTACTCGAACAGGGCGAACACTGAAGCTTTCTTT. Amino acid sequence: CASSYSNRANTEAFF.

The CDR3 DNA reads TGTGCCAGCAGTGGTCCGGGGTTTAGCAATCAGCCCCAGCATTTT. Its translation is CASSGPGFSNQPQHF. The rearrangement links TRBV6-1 to TRBJ1-5; D gene uncertain. The germline V gene has CDR1 MNHNS and CDR2 SASEGT. The V end was cut by 4 bases, the J end by 0 bases, with 10 bases between. This CDR3 spans 15 amino acids.

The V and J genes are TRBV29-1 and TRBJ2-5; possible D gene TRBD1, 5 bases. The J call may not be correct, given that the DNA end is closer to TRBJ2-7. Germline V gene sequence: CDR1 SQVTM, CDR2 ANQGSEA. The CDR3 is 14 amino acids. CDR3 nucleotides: TGCAGCGTTGCAGGGAAATCCGGGTCCTACGAGCAGTACTTC. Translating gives CSVAGKSGSYEQYF.

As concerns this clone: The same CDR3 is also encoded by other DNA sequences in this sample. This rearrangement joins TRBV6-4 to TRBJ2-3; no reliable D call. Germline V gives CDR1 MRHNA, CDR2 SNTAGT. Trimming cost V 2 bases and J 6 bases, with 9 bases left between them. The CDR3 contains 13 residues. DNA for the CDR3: TGTGCCAGCAGTGACAGGGTAGGGGATACGCAGTATTTT. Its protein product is CASSDRVGDTQYF.

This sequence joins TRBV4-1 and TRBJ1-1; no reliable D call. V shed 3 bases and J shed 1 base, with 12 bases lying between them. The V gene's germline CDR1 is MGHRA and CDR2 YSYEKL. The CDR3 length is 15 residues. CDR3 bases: TGCGCCAGCAGCCACCCCGCCGGGCGGAACACTGAAGCTTTCTTT. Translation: CASSHPAGRNTEAFF.

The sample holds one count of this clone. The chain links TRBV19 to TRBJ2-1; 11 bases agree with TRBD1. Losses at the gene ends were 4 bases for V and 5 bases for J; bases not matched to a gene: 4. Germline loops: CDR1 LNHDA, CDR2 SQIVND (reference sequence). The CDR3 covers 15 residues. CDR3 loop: CASSKGDRGDNEQFF. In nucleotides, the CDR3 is TGTGCCAGTAGTAAGGGGGACAGGGGGGACAATGAGCAGTTCTTC.